This TCR beta chain was captured by sequencing in a study of T cell repertoires in cytomegalovirus infection (dated by TCRdb to the late 2010s). For the wider study: Because public TCR beta signatures pointed to carriage of CMV infection together with the matching HLA type, the HLA type of each donor mattered for the analysis. Study-level results and caveats: The ex vivo response was dominated by HLA-C-restricted CMV-specific TCR beta clonotypes, and the single most frequent clonotype in two of eight donors was supplied by these HLA-C-restricted clonotypes. Cumulative frequency of public TCR beta family members discriminated carriers of CMV infection plus the relevant HLA type in this cohort and an independent roughly 330-donor cohort.

Sequencing instrument: Illumina HiSeq 1500. In TCRdb, the public reads were trimmed at Q25 with fastp and aligned with MiXCR, with productive beta chains retained. Every entry covers one CDR3 protein and lists the most common genes and DNA from its rows. The sample records hundreds of thousands of distinct CDR3 sequences, roughly a quarter of which are singletons. The top ten hold less than 10% of the sample. V trim: 4 bases; J trim: 3 bases; unmatched bases: 8. CDR1 and CDR2, per the germline V gene (reference sequence), are LNHDA and SQIVND. From the cysteine through the phenylalanine, the CDR3 covers 15 amino acids. Only the CDR3 DNA is retained, 45 bases long and in frame from the first base. This clonotype was seen more than once but under ten times. This receptor's antigen is unknown. Per-base qualities were not stored, and no clone one base away is much larger.

This clonotype was sampled from a human donor in good health (CMV status not recorded). Some clones in this sample may be carry-over from other donors' samples. Source material: CD8+ T cells from PBMCs. In this chain, TRBV19 is recombined with TRBJ1-1, with 7 bases in between that match TRBD1. The bases read TGTGCCAGTAGTACCTCACAGGGGAGAGACACTGAAGCTTTCTTT. It is translated as CASSTSQGRDTEAFF.